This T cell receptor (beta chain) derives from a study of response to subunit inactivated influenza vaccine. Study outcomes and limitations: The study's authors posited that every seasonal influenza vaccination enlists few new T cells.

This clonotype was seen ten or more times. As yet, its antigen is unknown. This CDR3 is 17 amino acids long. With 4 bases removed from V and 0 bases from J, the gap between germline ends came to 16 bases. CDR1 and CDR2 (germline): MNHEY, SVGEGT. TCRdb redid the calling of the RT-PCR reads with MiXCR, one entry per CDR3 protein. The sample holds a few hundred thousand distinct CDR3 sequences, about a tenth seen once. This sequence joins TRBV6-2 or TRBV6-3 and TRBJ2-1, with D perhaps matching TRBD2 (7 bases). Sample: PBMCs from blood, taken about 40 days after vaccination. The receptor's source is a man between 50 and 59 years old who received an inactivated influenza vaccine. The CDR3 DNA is TGTGCCAGCAGTTTTAACCCGGGGGGCGACTCCTACAATGAGCAGTTCTTC. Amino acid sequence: CASSFNPGGDSYNEQFF.